This T cell receptor (beta chain) was observed in a study of shared clonotypes between healthy human individuals. Overall study context: For every donor, three CD4 naive, three CD4 memory, two CD8 naive and one CD8 memory plates were used. Study results and limitations: Naive subsets, compared against memory subsets, generally had larger estimated richness values. Among donors, sharing of clonotypes was expected to be affected by sequencing depth.

Germline V gives CDR1 SGHDT, CDR2 YYEEEE. The CDR3 extends over 14 amino acids. The germline V and J ends were trimmed by 7 bases and 2 bases, with 10 bases remaining between them. Per the original methods: Junction-only sequences produced by ImmunoSEQ had no quality scores, so filtering differed. The repertoire was sequenced with immunoSEQ multiplex PCR; TCRdb's copy has only in-frame clones and lacks some. The V and J calls and the clone size are those of that table, but D and trimming were determined from the DNA. The sample lists 2 million to 2.5 million clones; nearly 97% were seen once. As to this clone: No antigen is known for it.

The sequenced material came from naive CD4+ T cells sorted from blood. Regarding subset: CD45RA+ positively selected. The TCR originated in a man between 18 and 29 years old in good health. V is TRBV5-6 and J is TRBJ1-6; TRBD1 might be the D (6 bases). CDR3 in DNA: TGTGCCAGCCGCCAGGGGACCTATAATTCACCCCTCCACTTT. Encoded protein: CASRQGTYNSPLHF.